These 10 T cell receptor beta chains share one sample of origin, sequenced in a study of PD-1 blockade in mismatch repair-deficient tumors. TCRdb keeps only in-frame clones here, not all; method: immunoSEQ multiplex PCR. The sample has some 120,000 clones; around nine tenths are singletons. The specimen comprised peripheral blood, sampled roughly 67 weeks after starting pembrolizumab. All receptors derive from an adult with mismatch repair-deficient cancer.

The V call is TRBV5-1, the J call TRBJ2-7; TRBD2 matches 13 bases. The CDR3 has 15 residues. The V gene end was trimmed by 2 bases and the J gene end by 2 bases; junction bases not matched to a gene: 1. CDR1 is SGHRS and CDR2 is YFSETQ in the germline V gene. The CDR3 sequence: CASSFTSGRAYEQYF. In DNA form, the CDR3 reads TGCGCCAGCAGCTTCACTAGCGGGAGGGCCTACGAGCAGTACTTC.

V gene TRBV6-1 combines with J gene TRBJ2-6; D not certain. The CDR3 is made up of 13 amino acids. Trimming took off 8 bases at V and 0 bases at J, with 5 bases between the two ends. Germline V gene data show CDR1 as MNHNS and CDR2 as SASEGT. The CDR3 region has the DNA TGTGCCAGCCTCAGCTCTGGGGCCAACGTCCTGACTTTC. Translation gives CASLSSGANVLTF.

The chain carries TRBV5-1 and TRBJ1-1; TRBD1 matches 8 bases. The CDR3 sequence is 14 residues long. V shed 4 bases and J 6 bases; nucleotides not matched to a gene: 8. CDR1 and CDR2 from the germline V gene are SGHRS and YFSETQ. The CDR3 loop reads CASSTGTGLSEAFF. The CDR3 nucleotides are TGCGCCAGCAGCACCGGGACAGGATTATCTGAAGCTTTCTTT. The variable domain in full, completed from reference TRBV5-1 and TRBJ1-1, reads KAGVTQTPRYLIKTRGQQVTLSCSPISGHRSVSWYQQTPGQGLQFLFEYFSETQRNKGNFPGRFSGRQFSNSRSEMNVSTLELGDSALYLCASSTGTGLSEAFFGQGTRLTVV.

CDR3 coding DNA: TGTGCCAGTAGTATATGGGGACAGACCAACACTGAAGCTTTCTTT. Its protein is CASSIWGQTNTEAFF. This chain joins TRBV19 and TRBJ1-1, with 7 bases lining up with TRBD1. The germline CDR1 and CDR2 sequences are LNHDA and SQIVND (reference sequence). There are 15 residues in the CDR3. The J segment lost 2 bases and the V segment lost 2 bases, leaving 5 bases of the junction unmatched.

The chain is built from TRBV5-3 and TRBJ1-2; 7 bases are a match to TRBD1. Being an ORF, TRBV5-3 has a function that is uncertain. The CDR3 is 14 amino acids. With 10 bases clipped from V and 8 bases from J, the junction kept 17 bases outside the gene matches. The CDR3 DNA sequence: TGTGCCCCCAACCCCCCAGGGGGAGGTGGAGGCTACACCTTC. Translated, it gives CAPNPPGGGGGYTF.

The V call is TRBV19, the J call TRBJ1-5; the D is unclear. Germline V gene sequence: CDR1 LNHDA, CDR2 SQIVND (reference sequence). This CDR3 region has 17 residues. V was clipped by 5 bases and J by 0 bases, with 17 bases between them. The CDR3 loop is CASSPGGINYSNQPQHF. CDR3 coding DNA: TGTGCCAGTAGTCCGGGTGGGATAAACTATAGCAATCAGCCCCAGCATTTT. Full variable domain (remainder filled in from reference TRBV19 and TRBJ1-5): DGGITQSPKYLFRKEGQNVTLSCEQNLNHDAMYWYRQDPGQGLRLIYYSQIVNDFQKGDIAEGYSVSREKKESFPLTVTSAQKNPTAFYLCASSPGGINYSNQPQHFGDGTRLSIL.

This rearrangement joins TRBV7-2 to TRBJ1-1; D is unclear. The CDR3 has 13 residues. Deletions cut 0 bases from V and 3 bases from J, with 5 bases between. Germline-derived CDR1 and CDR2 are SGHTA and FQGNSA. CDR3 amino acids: CASSLAGYTEAFF. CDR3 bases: TGTGCCAGCAGCTTAGCAGGGTACACTGAAGCTTTCTTT.

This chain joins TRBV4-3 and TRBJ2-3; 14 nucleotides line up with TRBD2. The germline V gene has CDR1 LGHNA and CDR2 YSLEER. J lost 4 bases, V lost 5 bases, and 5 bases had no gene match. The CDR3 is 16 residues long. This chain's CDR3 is CASSEGTSGGPDTQYF. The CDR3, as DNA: TGCGCCAGCAGCGAAGGGACTAGCGGGGGACCAGATACGCAGTATTTT.

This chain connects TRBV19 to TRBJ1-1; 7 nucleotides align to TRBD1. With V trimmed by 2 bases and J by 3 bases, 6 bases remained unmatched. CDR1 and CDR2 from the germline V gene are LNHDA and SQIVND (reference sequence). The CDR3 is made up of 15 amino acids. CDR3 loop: CASSISGTAYTEAFF. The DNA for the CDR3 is TGTGCCAGTAGTATAAGTGGGACAGCCTACACTGAAGCTTTCTTT.

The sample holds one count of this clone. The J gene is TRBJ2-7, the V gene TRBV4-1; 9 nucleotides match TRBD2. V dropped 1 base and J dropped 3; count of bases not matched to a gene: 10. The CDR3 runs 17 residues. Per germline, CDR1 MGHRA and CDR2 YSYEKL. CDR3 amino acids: CASSQGQISGRIYEQYF. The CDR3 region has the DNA TGCGCCAGCAGCCAAGGCCAGATCAGCGGGAGGATCTACGAGCAGTACTTC.